Listed here are 23 T cell receptor beta chains from one sample, sequenced in a study of graft-versus-host responses after intestinal transplantation (dated by TCRdb to about 2021). The meaning of the sample's time point label: cells obtained before transplantation from donor or recipient. Their antigens remain unidentified. To prepare the library, the immunoSEQ multiplex PCR assay was applied. Imported from immuneACCESS, the table was reduced by TCRdb to in-frame sequences with V and J called. These copies leave out some clones; in studies compared against another copy, an unresolved V gene accounts for under half, and the cause of the remainder is not known. For this sample the table gives 120,000 or so clones, of which 93% were detected only once. Less than 0.55% of the sample is taken by the ten largest. The sample in question was unstimulated CD8+ T cells sorted from spleen or lymph node cells, obtained before intestinal transplant. The receptor set was obtained from a human donor who received an intestinal transplant.

This chain connects TRBV7-9 to TRBJ2-1; 10 positions match TRBD1. This CDR3 is 16 amino acids long. Germline V gene lookup returns CDR1 SEHNR and CDR2 FQNEAQ (reference sequence). With V trimmed by 4 bases and J by 7 bases, 10 bases remained unmatched. The CDR3 nucleotides read TGTGCCAGCAGCTCGGGGGGGGACAGGGGTCGGAATGAGCAGTTCTTC. It translates to CASSSGGDRGRNEQFF.

The chain is built from TRBV4-1 and TRBJ1-1; D remains unclear. The CDR3 sequence is 13 residues long. Between the trimmed V and J ends, which lost 5 bases and 6 bases, there was a span of 13 bases. The V gene's germline CDR1 is MGHRA and CDR2 YSYEKL. The CDR3 here is CASSALHAAEAFF. DNA for the CDR3: TGCGCCAGCAGCGCGCTGCACGCCGCTGAAGCTTTCTTT.

The chain employs TRBV28 and TRBJ2-1; D gene ambiguous. The germline CDR1 and CDR2 sequences are MDHEN and SYDVKM. The CDR3 loop spans 16 amino acids. V shed 6 bases and J shed 0 bases, with 15 bases lying between them. CDR3 in DNA: TGTGCCAGCAGCCTACACACTCTAAGCTCCTACAATGAGCAGTTCTTC. This encodes CASSLHTLSSYNEQFF.

This chain connects TRBV30 to TRBJ2-7; D unclear. Germline V gene data show CDR1 as GTSNPN and CDR2 as SVGIG (reference sequence). The CDR3 extends over 11 amino acids. With 1 base removed from V and 2 bases from J, the gap between germline ends came to 3 bases. CDR3 protein: CAWSAAYEQYF. The CDR3 DNA is TGTGCCTGGAGTGCAGCCTACGAGCAGTACTTC.

The rearrangement links TRBV11-2 to TRBJ2-7; D not resolved. Germline CDR1 SGHAT, CDR2 FQNNGV. The CDR3 length is 15 residues. With 0 bases removed from V and 3 bases from J, the gap between germline ends came to 12 bases. The CDR3 sequence is CASSLDRVWNYEQYF. The DNA for the CDR3 is TGTGCCAGCAGCTTAGATAGGGTATGGAACTACGAGCAGTACTTC.

The rearrangement links TRBV10-2 to TRBJ2-1; tentative D call: TRBD2 (6 bases). The CDR3 length is 14 residues. Germline V gene data show CDR1 as WSHSY and CDR2 as SAAADI. V dropped 5 bases and J dropped 0 bases, with 8 bases sitting between them. CDR3 in DNA: TGCGCCAGCAGTCACGGGAGCTCCTACAATGAGCAGTTCTTC. It is translated as CASSHGSSYNEQFF.

The J gene is TRBJ2-7, the V gene TRBV28, with 8 positions matching TRBD1. V dropped 6 bases and J dropped 2; count of bases not matched to a gene: 6. The CDR3 contains 14 residues. The germline V gene has CDR1 MDHEN and CDR2 SYDVKM. CDR3 in amino acids: CASRDREEAYEQYF. The CDR3 DNA sequence: TGTGCCAGCAGGGACAGGGAGGAGGCCTACGAGCAGTACTTC.

V usage is TRBV25-1 and J usage is TRBJ1-2; no firm D call. CDR1 is MGHDK and CDR2 is SYGVNS in the germline V gene. Trimming took off 6 bases at V and 4 bases at J, with 15 bases between the two ends. The CDR3 has 14 amino acids. The CDR3 sequence is CASRPGGEVYGYTF. CDR3 bases: TGTGCCAGCAGGCCGGGCGGGGAGGTCTATGGCTACACCTTC.

Only a few counts were recorded for this clone. The J gene is TRBJ1-1, the V gene TRBV15, with TRBD1 identical over 11 bases. V shed 1 base and J 5 bases; nucleotides not matched to a gene: 3. This CDR3 region has 15 residues. CDR1 and CDR2 from the germline V gene are LNHNV and YYDKDF (reference sequence). The CDR3 reads CATSRGGTGGTEAFF. CDR3 in DNA: TGTGCCACCAGCAGAGGGGGGACAGGGGGGACTGAAGCTTTCTTT.

The table lists this clone with a count of one. The chain carries TRBV7-3 and TRBJ2-2, with D possibly being TRBD2 (5 bases). V was trimmed by 5 bases and J by 1 base, leaving 8 bases between them. The CDR3 totals 14 residues. Looked up from germline, CDR1 is SGHTA and CDR2 is FQGTGA. DNA for the CDR3: TGTGCCAGCAGCATGGACTGGAACACCGGGGAGCTGTTTTTT. Translating it yields CASSMDWNTGELFF.

The chain joins TRBV6-1 to TRBJ1-2; perhaps TRBD1 as D (5 bases). This CDR3 has 12 residues. Trimming left V 8 bases short and J 6 bases short, with 13 bases between. Germline CDR1 MNHNS, CDR2 SASEGT. The CDR3 reads CASDGTVNGYTF. DNA of the CDR3: TGTGCCAGCGACGGGACGGTGAATGGCTACACCTTC.

The gene calls are TRBV7-9 and TRBJ1-2, with TRBD1 matching 10 bases. The CDR3 length is 13 residues. The junction had 3 bases not matched to a gene; V was cut back by 5 bases and J by 6 bases. The germline V gene has CDR1 SEHNR and CDR2 FQNEAQ (reference sequence). In DNA, the CDR3 is TGTGCCAGCAGCCTTGGGACAGGGGATGGCTACACCTTC. Its translation: CASSLGTGDGYTF. Variable domain in full (rest from reference TRBV7-9 and TRBJ1-2): DTGVSQNPRHKITKRGQNVTFRCDPISEHNRLYWYRQTLGQGPEFLTYFQNEAQLEKSRLLSDRFSAERPKGSFSTLEIQRTEQGDSAMYLCASSLGTGDGYTFGSGTRLTVV.

J is TRBJ2-7 and V is TRBV19, with 9 nucleotides matching TRBD1. Germline CDR1 reads LNHDA; CDR2 reads SQIVND (reference sequence). The CDR3 spans 15 residues. V lost 4 bases and J lost 4; bases outside the gene matches: 8. CDR3: CASSSGTGILYEQYF. CDR3 nucleotide sequence: TGTGCCAGTAGTAGCGGGACAGGGATTCTTTACGAGCAGTACTTC.

V usage is TRBV6-1 and J usage is TRBJ2-7; the D is unclear. The ends were cut back, 1 base at V and 3 bases at J, with 13 bases in the middle. Germline assignment: CDR1 MNHNS and CDR2 SASEGT. The CDR3 extends over 15 amino acids. In nucleotides, the CDR3 is TGTGCCAGCAGTGAAGATGGCGGCAGTCACTACGAGCAGTACTTC. Translated: CASSEDGGSHYEQYF.

The V call is TRBV6-1, the J call TRBJ1-1, with a weak D call TRBD1 (6 bases). V was shortened by 8 bases and J by 5 bases, with 12 bases between the two germline ends. Germline V gives CDR1 MNHNS, CDR2 SASEGT. The CDR3 length is 12 residues. CDR3 coding DNA: TGTGCCAGCGGACTAGGGGGTACTGAAGCTTTCTTT. It encodes CASGLGGTEAFF.

The J gene is TRBJ2-7, the V gene TRBV5-6, with 8 positions matching TRBD1. The CDR3 covers 16 residues. Germline trimming cut 5 bases from V and 5 bases from J; bases unmatched to any gene: 15. The germline gives CDR1 SGHDT, CDR2 YYEEEE. The CDR3 loop reads CASREGGQGLDNEQYF. The CDR3 DNA is TGTGCCAGCAGGGAGGGAGGACAGGGTCTGGACAACGAGCAGTACTTC.

The chain joins TRBV4-1 to TRBJ2-6; TRBD1 is a possible D gene (6 bases). With 4 bases removed from V and 4 bases from J, the gap between germline ends came to 26 bases. Looked up from germline, CDR1 is MGHRA and CDR2 is YSYEKL. This CDR3 has 20 residues. CDR3 in DNA: TGCGCCAGCAGCCGCCGTCCCTATAGATCACAGGGTACCGGGGCCAACGTCCTGACTTTC. It is translated as CASSRRPYRSQGTGANVLTF.

J is TRBJ2-1 and V is TRBV27, with 7 bases identical to TRBD1. Per germline, CDR1 MNHEY and CDR2 SMNVEV (reference sequence). The CDR3 is 13 amino acids. V shed 4 bases, J shed 6 bases, and the junction held 3 bases outside the gene matches. CDR3 sequence (DNA): TGTGCCAGCAGTTCGGGACAGCGCAATGAGCAGTTCTTC. Encoded protein: CASSSGQRNEQFF.

The chain recombines TRBV27 with TRBJ1-4, with a possible D match to TRBD1 (5 bases). CDR1 MNHEY and CDR2 SMNVEV come from the germline V gene (reference sequence). Trimming cost V 6 bases and J 0 bases, with 14 bases left between them. The CDR3 is made up of 16 amino acids. CDR3 sequence reads: CASRFRGLATNEKLFF. Written as DNA, the CDR3 is TGTGCCAGCAGATTCCGGGGACTTGCAACTAATGAAAAACTGTTTTTT.

This clone was recorded once. The chain is built from TRBV27 and TRBJ2-1; 10 nucleotides line up with TRBD2. V trimming: 1 base; J trimming: 2 bases; junction bases outside the gene matches: 5. This CDR3 contains 17 residues. Germline-derived CDR1 and CDR2 are MNHEY and SMNVEV (reference sequence). The CDR3 coding sequence is TGTGCCAGCAGTTTATTGGAGCGGGAGGGCCCCTACAATGAGCAGTTCTTC. Translating gives CASSLLEREGPYNEQFF.

Only one count was recorded for this clone. This chain uses TRBV4-1 with TRBJ2-2, with 9 bases fitting TRBD2. This CDR3 comprises 17 residues. Germline V CDR1 and CDR2: MGHRA, YSYEKL. Unmatched junction bases numbered 8, after V lost 0 bases and J lost 6 bases. The CDR3 spells CASSQESLAGFAGELFF. The CDR3, as DNA: TGCGCCAGCAGCCAAGAGTCTCTAGCGGGATTCGCCGGGGAGCTGTTTTTT.

This chain uses TRBV13 with TRBJ2-3, with 9 bases fitting TRBD2. Trimming took 3 bases from V and 3 from J; bases not matched to a gene: 7. Germline lookup yields CDR1 PRHDT and CDR2 FYEKMQ (reference sequence). This CDR3 is built from 16 residues. This CDR3 is CASSLLGLAGTDTQYF. The CDR3 nucleotides are TGTGCCAGCAGCTTGCTCGGGCTAGCGGGAACAGATACGCAGTATTTT.

The V and J genes are TRBV1 and TRBJ2-1; the DNA was not compared with TRBD2, the D call given in the table. TRBV1 is given as a pseudogene. The CDR3 sequence is 21 residues long. The chain's CDR3 is CTSSQGGREATRARSYNEQFF. CDR3 DNA: TGCACCAGCAGCCAAGGGGGGAGGGAGGCAACCCGGGCCCGCTCCTACAATGAGCAGTTCTTC.